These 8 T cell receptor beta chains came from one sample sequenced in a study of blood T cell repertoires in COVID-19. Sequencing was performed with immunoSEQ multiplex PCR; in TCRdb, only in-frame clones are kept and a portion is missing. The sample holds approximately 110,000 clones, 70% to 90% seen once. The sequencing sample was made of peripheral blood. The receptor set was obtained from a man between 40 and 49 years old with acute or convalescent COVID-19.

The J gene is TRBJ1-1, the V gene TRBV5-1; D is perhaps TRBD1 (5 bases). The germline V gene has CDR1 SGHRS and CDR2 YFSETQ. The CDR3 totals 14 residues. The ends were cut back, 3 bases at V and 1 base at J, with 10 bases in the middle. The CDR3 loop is CASSSGTGNTEAFF. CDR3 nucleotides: TGCGCCAGCAGCTCGGGGACTGGGAACACTGAAGCTTTCTTT.

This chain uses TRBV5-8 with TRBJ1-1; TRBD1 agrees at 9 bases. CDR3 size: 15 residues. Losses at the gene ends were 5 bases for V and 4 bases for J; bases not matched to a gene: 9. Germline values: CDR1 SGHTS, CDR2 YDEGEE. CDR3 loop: CASRPQGAMGTEAFF. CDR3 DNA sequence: TGTGCCAGCAGACCACAGGGGGCGATGGGCACTGAAGCTTTCTTT.

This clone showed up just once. The DNA for the CDR3 is TGTGCCAGCAGCTTTCTAGGCGGGGGCTCCTACGAGCAGTACTTC. Encoded protein: CASSFLGGGSYEQYF. The chain is built from TRBV5-4 and TRBJ2-7; 7 bases agree with TRBD2. The CDR3 runs to 15 residues. J was trimmed by 0 bases and V by 2 bases; bases with no gene match: 5. Germline V CDR1 and CDR2: SGHNT, YYREEE (reference sequence).

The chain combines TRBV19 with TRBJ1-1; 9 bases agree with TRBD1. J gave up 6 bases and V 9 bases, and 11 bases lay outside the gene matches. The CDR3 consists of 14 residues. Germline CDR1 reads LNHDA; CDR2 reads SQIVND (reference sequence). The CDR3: CASQLDRGEAEAFF. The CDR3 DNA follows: TGTGCCAGCCAATTGGACAGGGGAGAAGCTGAAGCTTTCTTT.

The CDR3 region is CASSPGGGQPQHF. The CDR3 region has the DNA TGTGCCAGCTCACCAGGAGGTGGTCAGCCCCAGCATTTT. The V gene is TRBV18, the J gene TRBJ1-5; D gene uncertain. CDR1 and CDR2 from the germline V gene are KGHSH and LQKENI. CDR3 length: 13 amino acids. Trimming pared 2 bases from V and 6 bases from J, leaving 8 bases between.

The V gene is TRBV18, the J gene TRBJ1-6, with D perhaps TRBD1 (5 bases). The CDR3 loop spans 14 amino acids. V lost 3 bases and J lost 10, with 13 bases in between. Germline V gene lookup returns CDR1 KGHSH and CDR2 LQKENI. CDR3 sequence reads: CASSPDMEGSPLHF. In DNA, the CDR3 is TGTGCCAGCTCACCTGACATGGAGGGGTCACCCCTCCACTTT.

The DNA for the CDR3 is TGTGCCAGCAGTGGTGAGGGTCGGACTGAAGCTTTCTTT. It specifies CASSGEGRTEAFF. J is TRBJ1-1 and V is TRBV2; no reliable D call. V was trimmed by 4 bases and J by 5 bases, leaving 11 bases between them. The germline V gene encodes CDR1 SNHLY and CDR2 FYNNEI. The length of the CDR3 is 13 residues. Looking up the rest from reference TRBV2 and TRBJ1-1 gives the full variable domain: EPEVTQTPSHQVTQMGQEVILRCVPISNHLYFYWYRQILGQKVEFLVSFYNNEISEKSEIFDDQFSVERPDGSNFTLKIRSTKLEDSAMYFCASSGEGRTEAFFGQGTRLTVV.

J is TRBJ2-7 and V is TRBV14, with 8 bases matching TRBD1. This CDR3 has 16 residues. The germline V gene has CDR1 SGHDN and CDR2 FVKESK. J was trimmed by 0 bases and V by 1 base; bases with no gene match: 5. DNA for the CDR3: TGTGCCAGCAGCCAAGGGGGACAGGTCTCCTCCTACGAGCAGTACTTC. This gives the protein CASSQGGQVSSYEQYF.